This T cell receptor beta chain stems from a study of early T cells in non-severe SARS-CoV-2 infection (dated by TCRdb to the early 2020s). Turning to the overall study: TCR sequencing used bulk RNA from unsorted whole blood, so alpha and beta chains could not be paired. Overall results and qualifications from the work: VDJdb matching was skewed toward anti-spike CD8 responses, so virus-specific expansions were likely underestimated and private and CD4 specificities were missed.

Set within a cohort of healthcare workers in London, UK, this nested case-control study involved weekly PCR testing of nasopharyngeal swabs along with blood sampling. Healthcare workers were enrolled in the week of the UK lockdown, from 23 to 31 March 2020, and were followed every week for up to 16 weeks. Inclusive of the bounding cysteine and phenylalanine, the CDR3 is 13 residues long. CDR3 DNA is the only sequence kept; it has 39 bases, read in frame from the first base. The junction shows trimming of 2 bases on V and 4 bases on J, plus 8 bases between the germline ends. The germline V gene supplies CDR1 MNHEY and CDR2 SVGAGI. Concerning this clonotype itself: Its specific antigen is unknown. Per-nucleotide qualities are absent, and no much larger clonotype sits a single base away.

The receptor library was made with 5' RACE. Sequencing relied on a NextSeq 500. In the TCR library protocol, unique molecular identifiers were attached to individual cDNA molecules to correct for PCR bias and sequencing error. Both TCR alpha and beta chains were sequenced, and tight co-correlation was observed between alpha and beta sequence abundances in each sample. Turning to the authors' computational methods: Decombinator V4 was used to annotate the V gene, J gene and CDR3 of the TCR sequences. Expanded TCRs were defined as changing significantly between any two time points under a Poisson model with p below 0.0001. TCR abundances were normalised to the total number of TCRs sequenced per sample and expressed as counts per million. MAIT TCRs were defined by TRAV1-2 paired with TRAJ12, TRAJ20 or TRAJ33, and iNKT TCRs by TRAV10 paired with TRAJ18. VDJdb, accessed 1 November 2021, was searched for CMV, EBV and SARS-CoV-2 annotated TCRs, with TCRs annotated for multiple antigens excluded. Using fastp trimming at Q25 and MiXCR clonotype assembly, TCRdb reanalyzed the public sequencing data and kept in-frame beta chains. Rows with a matching CDR3 protein are joined into one entry that keeps the most common DNA and genes. TCRdb, not the original authors, processed these V and J calls. This sample lists 55,000 to 65,000 distinct CDR3 sequences; over 9.5% were detected once. The ten largest clones add up to over 1.3% of the sample.

The sequence is built from TRBV6-5 and TRBJ2-5; TRBD1 is possibly the D segment (6 matching bases). The sample was whole blood, taken at baseline. The TCR originated in an adult who was a healthcare worker with PCR-confirmed SARS-CoV-2 infection or an uninfected control (not recorded which). The nucleotide sequence is given as TGTGCCAGCAGTTACGCAGGGGTAGAGACCCAGTACTTC. It encodes CASSYAGVETQYF.